The text below deals with one TCR beta chain. Trimming pared 0 bases from V and 2 bases from J, leaving 3 bases between. The CDR3 totals 13 residues. The V gene's germline CDR1 is KGHDR and CDR2 SFDVKD. This specimen belongs to a study of blood T cell repertoires in COVID-19. Generated by immunoSEQ multiplex PCR, the TCRdb table keeps only in-frame clones and is missing some. The sample contains about 280,000 clones, about 83% of which appear only once. The receptor was isolated from a woman aged 35 to 49 who had recovered from COVID-19. The rearrangement links TRBV24-1 to TRBJ1-1; no clear D. Source material: PBMCs or T cells enriched from blood (not recorded which). The CDR3 loop is CATSDLSNTEAFF. The CDR3, as DNA: TGTGCCACCAGTGATTTGTCAAACACTGAAGCTTTCTTT.